This T cell receptor (beta chain) is drawn from a study of blood T cells in healthy people across ages. Study at large: In model experiments, template switching was able to capture about one barcoded beta molecule for every two T cells that were present.

V shed 3 bases, J shed 2 bases, and the junction held 5 bases outside the gene matches. Per the germline V gene, CDR1 is SGDLS and CDR2 is YYNGEE. The CDR3 totals 15 residues. At least 5.5 micrograms of total RNA were extracted per sample. Alongside a J-beta primer mix, a sample-barcoded 5' primer served in a second PCR lasting roughly 6 to 12 cycles. Each cDNA was tagged by a template-switch adaptor containing 12 random nucleotides. TCRdb redid the calling of the 5' RACE reads with MiXCR, one entry per CDR3 protein. The sample holds over 950,000 distinct CDR3 sequences; around 54% are singletons and the top ten take over 20%.

This receptor was obtained from a woman aged 55-75 years in good health. The rearrangement uses TRBV9 and TRBJ2-3; 8 nucleotides align to TRBD1. Sequencing was done on a sample of blood. The CDR3 loop reads CASSDRQGFTDTQYF. The CDR3 region has the DNA TGTGCCAGCAGCGACCGACAGGGGTTCACAGATACGCAGTATTTT.